This T cell receptor (beta chain) comes out of a study of CD8+ T cells in alopecia areata. The overall study: Among treated patients, oral tofacitinib was administered at 5 to 10 mg twice daily.

cDNA reverse transcribed from extracted RNA served as the sequencing template. Assay: immunoSEQ multiplex PCR; the TCRdb copy retains only in-frame clones and omits some. The data show 150,000 to 200,000 clones, approximately 50% seen once. Documented treatment: oral pan-JAK inhibitor, 5-10 mg twice daily. CDR3 size: 13 residues. V was cut by 2 bases and J by 5 bases, with 10 bases left in between. Germline CDR1 GTSNPN, CDR2 SVGIG (reference sequence). The material was CD8+ T cells sorted from blood, obtained at approximately week 52, from a patient treated with tofacitinib. This chain uses TRBV30 with TRBJ1-5; D is unclear. The sequence was obtained from a human donor with alopecia areata. The CDR3 region is CAWSLDQDQPQHF. CDR3 nucleotides: TGTGCCTGGAGTCTCGACCAGGATCAGCCCCAGCATTTT.